The T cell receptor beta chain under discussion was sequenced for a study of blood T cell repertoires in COVID-19. Study context: The study drew acute and convalescent COVID-19 samples from the United States, Italy and Spain. PBMCs, B-cell-depleted T cells, or T cells were the source of the cDNA or gDNA that made up the material.

As processed by the authors: Researchers report that nucleated cell counts were estimated from reference gene primer amplification. Libraries were prepared by immunoSEQ multiplex PCR; TCRdb keeps only in-frame clonotypes and omits some of them. V, J and clone size reflect that table, while D and trimming were determined from the DNA. The sample lists 250,000 to 350,000 clones; around 87% were seen once. CDR3 size: 15 residues. The germline gives CDR1 SGHAT, CDR2 FQNNGV. V gave up 5 bases and J gave up 6 bases, with 20 bases separating them. The rearrangement links TRBV11-2 to TRBJ2-7; the D gene is possibly TRBD1 (6 bases). The sequencing input was peripheral blood. This sequence originates from a woman aged 45 to 65 who had recovered from COVID-19. The CDR3 DNA reads TGTGCCAGCAGCCGGGCCACCGGGTCCAGGGGCGAGCAGTACTTC. Translated, it gives CASSRATGSRGEQYF.